The 9 T cell receptor beta chains reported below all come from one sample, sequenced in a study of identical twins. TCRdb passed the 5' RACE reads through MiXCR, listing each CDR3 protein once. The data show some 570,000 distinct CDR3 sequences, approximately 20% seen once. This sample also belongs to another study, concerning yellow fever vaccine responses in identical twins.

The sequencing sample was made of CD4+ T cells sorted from blood. The source of these receptors is a woman younger than 35 in good health.

The chain joins TRBV12-3 or TRBV12-4 to TRBJ2-1; D may be TRBD1 or TRBD2 (5 bases each). The CDR3 length is 16 residues. V lost 8 bases and J 0 bases, leaving 17 bases between the germline ends. DNA of the CDR3: TGTGCCAGCGGCTGGGACCTCTCGAGCTCCTACAATGAGCAGTTCTTC. It encodes CASGWDLSSSYNEQFF.

V usage is TRBV18 and J usage is TRBJ2-5; D is unresolved. CDR1 KGHSH and CDR2 LQKENI come from the germline V gene. The CDR3 is 13 residues long. Trimming took off 3 bases at V and 1 base at J, with 6 bases between the two ends. The CDR3 protein is CASSPTPQETQYF. CDR3 sequence (DNA): TGTGCCAGCTCACCCACCCCCCAAGAGACCCAGTACTTC. The full variable domain, completed using reference TRBV18 and TRBJ2-5, is NAGVMQNPRHLVRRRGQEARLRCSPMKGHSHVYWYRQLPEEGLKFMVYLQKENIIDESGMPKERFSAEFPKEGPSILRIQQVVRGDSAAYFCASSPTPQETQYFGPGTRLLVL.

This clonotype was counted only a few times. The chain links TRBV5-1 to TRBJ1-1; D might be TRBD1 (6 bases). V gave up 6 bases and J gave up 4 bases, with 13 bases separating them. Germline CDR1 and CDR2: SGHRS and YFSETQ. CDR3 length equals 13 residues. CDR3 bases: TGCGCCAGCATATCAGGGGAGGGCACTGAAGCTTTCTTT. The encoded protein is CASISGEGTEAFF.

This clonotype was counted only a few times. The rearrangement joins TRBV6-1 to TRBJ2-7; D is perhaps TRBD1 (5 bases). The CDR3 has 14 residues. Trimming cost V 3 bases and J 3 bases, with 12 bases left between them. The germline V gene encodes CDR1 MNHNS and CDR2 SASEGT. CDR3 sequence: CASSESGKGYEQYV. The CDR3 DNA is TGTGCCAGCAGTGAGTCAGGGAAAGGCTACGAGCAGTACGTC.

The chain combines TRBV3-1 with TRBJ1-1; D is unresolved. CDR1 LGHDT and CDR2 YNNKEL come from the germline V gene (reference sequence). The germline V and J ends were trimmed by 3 bases and 2 bases, with 10 bases remaining between them. The CDR3 covers 14 residues. For the CDR3, the DNA is TGTGCCAGCAGCCATTTGGCGGAAAACACTGAAGCTTTCTTT. Translation gives CASSHLAENTEAFF.

This clonotype has a count of ten or more. CDR3 amino acids: CSASAEGRRNYEQYV. The CDR3 coding sequence is TGCAGTGCTAGCGCCGAGGGACGTCGGAACTACGAGCAGTACGTC. This chain connects TRBV20-1 to TRBJ2-7, with D possibly called TRBD1 or TRBD2 (5 bases each). V was cut by 3 bases and J by 3 bases, with 18 bases left in between. The CDR3 runs to 15 residues. Per the germline V gene, CDR1 is DFQATT and CDR2 is SNEGSKA (reference sequence).

This clonotype has a handful of counts. The chain recombines TRBV5-6 with TRBJ1-3; D is unclear. V was trimmed by 0 bases and J by 0 bases, leaving 7 bases between them. The CDR3 consists of 15 residues. Germline CDR1 reads SGHDT; CDR2 reads YYEEEE. The CDR3 nucleotides are TGTGCCAGCAGCTTGGACATGAGCTCTGGAAACACCATATATTTT. Encoded protein: CASSLDMSSGNTIYF. Looking up the rest from reference TRBV5-6 and TRBJ1-3 gives the full variable domain: DAGVTQSPTHLIKTRGQQVTLRCSPKSGHDTVSWYQQALGQGPQFIFQYYEEEERQRGNFPDRFSGHQFPNYSSELNVNALLLGDSALYLCASSLDMSSGNTIYFGEGSWLTVV.

The chain couples TRBV12-3 or TRBV12-4 to TRBJ2-1; 11 bases map to TRBD2. Trimming at V came to 3 bases and at J to 8 bases, leaving 6 bases not matched to a gene. The CDR3 covers 15 residues. Here the CDR3 DNA reads TGTGCCAGCAGTTTCTCACTAGCGGGAGTCGATGAGCAGTTCTTC. Encoded protein: CASSFSLAGVDEQFF.

This chain links TRBV5-1 with TRBJ2-7; tentative D call: TRBD1 (6 bases). The CDR3 loop spans 14 amino acids. V dropped 0 bases and J dropped 3 bases, with 10 bases sitting between them. Germline CDR1 reads SGHRS; CDR2 reads YFSETQ. The CDR3 nucleotides are TGCGCCAGCAGCTTGGGGACAGCAAACTACGAGCAGTACTTC. As protein: CASSLGTANYEQYF.